This entry features one TCR beta chain sequence. This entry belongs to a study of blood T cell repertoires in COVID-19. At the level of the study: Samples came from the United States, Italy and Spain, spanning acute and convalescent COVID-19.

This CDR3 is 13 amino acids long. Germline CDR1 and CDR2: LNHDA and SQIVND (reference sequence). V gave up 8 bases and J gave up 3 bases; unmatched junction bases: 5. Residents of under 25 US areas, aged about 18 to 95 years, made up the participants. Participants' reported clinical history set cohort assignment. The repertoire was sequenced with immunoSEQ multiplex PCR; TCRdb's copy has only in-frame clones and lacks some. The data contain 200,000 to 300,000 clones, around four fifths of them singletons. The gene calls are TRBV19 and TRBJ1-2; TRBD1 matches at 8 bases. The receptor comes from a woman aged 40 to 49 who had been exposed to COVID-19. Source material: PBMCs or T cells enriched from blood (not recorded which). The CDR3 here is CASRNRGDYGYTF. CDR3 DNA: TGTGCCAGTCGGAACAGGGGGGACTATGGCTACACCTTC. Looking up the rest from reference TRBV19 and TRBJ1-2 gives the full variable domain: DGGITQSPKYLFRKEGQNVTLSCEQNLNHDAMYWYRQDPGQGLRLIYYSQIVNDFQKGDIAEGYSVSREKKESFPLTVTSAQKNPTAFYLCASRNRGDYGYTFGSGTRLTVV.